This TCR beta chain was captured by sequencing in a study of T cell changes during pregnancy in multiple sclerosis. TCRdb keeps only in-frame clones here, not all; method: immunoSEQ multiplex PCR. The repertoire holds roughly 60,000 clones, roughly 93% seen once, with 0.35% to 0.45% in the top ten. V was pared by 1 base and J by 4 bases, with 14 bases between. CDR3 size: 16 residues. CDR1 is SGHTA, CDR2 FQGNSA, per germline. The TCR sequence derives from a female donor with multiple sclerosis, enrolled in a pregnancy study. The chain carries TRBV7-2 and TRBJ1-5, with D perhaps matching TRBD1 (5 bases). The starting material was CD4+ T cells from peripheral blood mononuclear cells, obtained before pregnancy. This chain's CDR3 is CASSLGEGFRNQPQHF. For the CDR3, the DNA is TGTGCCAGCAGCTTAGGGGAGGGGTTTAGGAATCAGCCCCAGCATTTT.